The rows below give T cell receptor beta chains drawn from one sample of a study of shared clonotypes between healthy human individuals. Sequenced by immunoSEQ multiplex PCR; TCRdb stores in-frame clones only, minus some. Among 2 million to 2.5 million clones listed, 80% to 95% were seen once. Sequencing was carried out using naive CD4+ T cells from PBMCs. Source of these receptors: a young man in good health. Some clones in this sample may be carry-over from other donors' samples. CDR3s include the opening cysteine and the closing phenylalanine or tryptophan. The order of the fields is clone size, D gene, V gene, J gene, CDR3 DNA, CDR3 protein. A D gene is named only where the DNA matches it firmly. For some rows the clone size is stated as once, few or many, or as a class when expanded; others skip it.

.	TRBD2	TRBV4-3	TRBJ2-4	TGCGCCAGCAGCCAAGATGGACTAGCGGGAGGGCTAGCCAAAAACATTCAGTACTTC	CASSQDGLAGGLAKNIQYF
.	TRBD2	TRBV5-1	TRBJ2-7	TGCGCCAGCAGCTTGGCCGCTAGCGGGAAAACCTACGAGCAGTACTTC	CASSLAASGKTYEQYF
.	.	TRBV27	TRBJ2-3	TGTGCCAGCAGTAGCTGGGGGAACACAGATACGCAGTATTTT	CASSSWGNTDTQYF
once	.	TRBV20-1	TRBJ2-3	TGCAGTGCTGGCCGGGGCTATACGCAGTATTTT	CSAGRGYTQYF
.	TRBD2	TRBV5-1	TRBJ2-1	TGCGCCAGCTCCAATTCACCTAGCGGGGTCGTAAATGAGCAGTTCTTC	CASSNSPSGVVNEQFF
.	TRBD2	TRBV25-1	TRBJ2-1	TGTGCCAGCAGTGATCGCCTAGCGGGAGTGAATGAGCAGTTCTTC	CASSDRLAGVNEQFF
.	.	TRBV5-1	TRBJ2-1	TGCGCCAGCAGCTTGCTGGCGGGGAGCTACAATGAGCAGTTCTTC	CASSLLAGSYNEQFF
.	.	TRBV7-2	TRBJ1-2	TGTGCCAGCAGCCCCCGGACTAGGTATGGCTACACCTTC	CASSPRTRYGYTF
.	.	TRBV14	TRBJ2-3	TGTGCCAGCAGCTGGGGTAGCCTGCAAGATACGCAGTATTTT	CASSWGSLQDTQYF
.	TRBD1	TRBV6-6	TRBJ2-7	TGTGCCAGTCGGACAGGGGTGGTGGGGGAGCAGTACTTC	CASRTGVVGEQYF
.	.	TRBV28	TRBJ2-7	TGTGCCAGCAGTTTATACCACTCCTACGAGCAGTACTTC	CASSLYHSYEQYF
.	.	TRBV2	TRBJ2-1	TGTGCCAGCAGTGAAGGGTACGTCGGCGGAAGTGAGCAGTTCTTC	CASSEGYVGGSEQFF
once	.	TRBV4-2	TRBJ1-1	TGTGCCAGCAGCCAAGCAGGGGTTAAAACTGAAGCTTTCTTT	CASSQAGVKTEAFF
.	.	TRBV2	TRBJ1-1	TGTGCCAGCAGTGAAGTGGAGAACACTGAAGCTTTCTTT	CASSEVENTEAFF
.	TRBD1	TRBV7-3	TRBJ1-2	TGTGCCAGCAGCCCCCGGGACAGGGGTCGAGACGCCCGAGGCTACACCTTC	CASSPRDRGRDARGYTF
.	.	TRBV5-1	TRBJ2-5	TGCGCCAGCAGCTTGTCTCTATGGGCAGCAAAAGAGACCCAGTACTTC	CASSLSLWAAKETQYF
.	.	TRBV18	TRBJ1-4	TGTGCCAGCTCACCTACCCAGGTCGAAAAACTGTTTTTT	CASSPTQVEKLFF
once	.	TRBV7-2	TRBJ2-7	TGTGCCAGCACCGATCCCTACTACGAGCAGTACTTC	CASTDPYYEQYF
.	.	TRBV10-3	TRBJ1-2	TGTGCCATCAGTGAGTCCGGGGAAGGTGGCTACACCTTC	CAISESGEGGYTF
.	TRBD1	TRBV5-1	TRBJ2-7	TGCGCCAGCAGCTTGGGTGGGACAGGGACCTACGAGCAGTACTTC	CASSLGGTGTYEQYF
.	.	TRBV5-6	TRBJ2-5	TGTGCCAGCAGCTGGTCAGAAGAGACCCAGTACTTC	CASSWSEETQYF
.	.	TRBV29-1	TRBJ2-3	TGCAGCTATACATCGGGGTTCCGCACAGATACGCAGTATTTT	CSYTSGFRTDTQYF
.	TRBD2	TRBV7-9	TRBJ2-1	TGTGCCAGCAGCTCCGGACTAGCGGGAGGGCCCTCCTACAATGAGCAGTTCTTC	CASSSGLAGGPSYNEQFF
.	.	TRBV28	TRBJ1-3	TGTGCCAGCAGTTTGCCGGCCGCCGGAAACACCATATATTTT	CASSLPAAGNTIYF
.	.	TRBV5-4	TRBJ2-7	TGTGCCAGCAGCTTGTTCGTGGCCAGGGGCTCCTACGAGCAGTACTTC	CASSLFVARGSYEQYF
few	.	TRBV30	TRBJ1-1	TGTGCCTGGAGTGTGCAGGGTTCAGGGACTGAAGCTTTCTTT	CAWSVQGSGTEAFF
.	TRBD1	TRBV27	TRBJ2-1	TGTGCCAGCAGTAAAGGGGGCCATGAGCAGTTCTTC	CASSKGGHEQFF
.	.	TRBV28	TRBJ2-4	TGTGCCAGCACCGCTGACGAAAAAAACATTCAGTACTTC	CASTADEKNIQYF
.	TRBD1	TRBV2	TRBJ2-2	TGTGCCAGCAGGGACAGGGGGGCCGGGGAGCTGTTTTTT	CASRDRGAGELFF
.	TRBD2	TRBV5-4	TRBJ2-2	TGTGCCAGCAGCTGGGGGACTAGCGGGAGTAGGACCGGGGAGCTGTTTTTT	CASSWGTSGSRTGELFF
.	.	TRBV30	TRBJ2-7	TGTGCCTGGAGTGTACTCGGGCGGGGACAGCCCTACGAGCAGTACTTC	CAWSVLGRGQPYEQYF
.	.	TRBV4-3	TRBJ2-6	TGCGCCAGCAGCCCCCCGGGGTCTGGGGCCAACGTCCTGACTTTC	CASSPPGSGANVLTF
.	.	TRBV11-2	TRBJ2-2	TGTGCCAGCAGCTTAGTTGAGGAGCTGTTTTTT	CASSLVEELFF
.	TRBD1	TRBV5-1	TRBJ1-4	TGCGCCAGCAGCGTGACAGGGGCTGATGAAAAACTGTTTTTT	CASSVTGADEKLFF
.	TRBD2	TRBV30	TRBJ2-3	TGTGCCTGGAGTACTCGGGGGACTAGCCGGGGGACGCAGTATTTT	CAWSTRGTSRGTQYF
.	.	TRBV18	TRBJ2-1	TGTGCCAGCTCACCCCTTGTTGGGGAATGGAATGAGCAGTTCTTC	CASSPLVGEWNEQFF
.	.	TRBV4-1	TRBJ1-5	TGCGCCAGCAGCCAAGTAGTGGGGGGATACCGCAATCAGCCCCAGCATTTT	CASSQVVGGYRNQPQHF
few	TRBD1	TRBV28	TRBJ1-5	TGTGCCAGCAGTGTCAGGGGGCAGCCCCAGCATTTT	CASSVRGQPQHF
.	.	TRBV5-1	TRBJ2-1	TGCGCCAGCAGCTTGGACAGCACATACAATGAGCAGTTCTTC	CASSLDSTYNEQFF
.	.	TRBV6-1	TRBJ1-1	TGTGCCAGCAGTGTGTGGACTGAAGCTTTCTTT	CASSVWTEAFF
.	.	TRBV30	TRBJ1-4	TGTGCCTGGAGTTTTGGGCAGCATAATGAAAAACTGTTTTTT	CAWSFGQHNEKLFF
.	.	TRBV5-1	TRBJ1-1	TGCGCCAGCAGCTTGGGCGGCACCGTATACGACACTGAAGCTTTCTTT	CASSLGGTVYDTEAFF
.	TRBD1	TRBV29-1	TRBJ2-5	TGCAGCGGAACCCGAACAGGGGGCTTAATGGAGACCCAGTACTTC	CSGTRTGGLMETQYF
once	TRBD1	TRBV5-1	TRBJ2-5	TGCGCCAGCAGCCTACAGGGGGACGAGACCCAGTACTTC	CASSLQGDETQYF
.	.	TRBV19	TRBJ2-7	TGTGCCAGTAAACCGACAGAGGAAACCTACGAGCAGTACTTC	CASKPTEETYEQYF
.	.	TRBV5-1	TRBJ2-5	TGCGCCAGCAGCTTTGGGCCATCTTCGTGGGAGACCCAGTACTTC	CASSFGPSSWETQYF
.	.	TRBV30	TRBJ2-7	TGTGCCTGGAGTGTACTCCTCTACGAGCAGTACTTC	CAWSVLLYEQYF
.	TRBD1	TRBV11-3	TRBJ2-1	TGTGCCAGCAGCCCCGGACAGGGAACCTACAATGAGCAGTTCTTC	CASSPGQGTYNEQFF
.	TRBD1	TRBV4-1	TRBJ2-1	TGCGCCAGCAGCCAAGGGGGCTCGGGACAGGGTGTCGCGACTCCGATCTTC	CASSQGGSGQGVATPIF
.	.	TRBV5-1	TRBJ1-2	TGCGCCAGCAGCGGACCAGGGTTTAGCGACACCTTC	CASSGPGFSDTF
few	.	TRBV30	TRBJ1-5	TGTGCCTGGAGTGGGATCAATCAGCCCCAGCATTTT	CAWSGINQPQHF
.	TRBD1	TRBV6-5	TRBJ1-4	TGTGCCAGCAGCGACAGGGCTGGCGAAAAACTGTTTTTT	CASSDRAGEKLFF
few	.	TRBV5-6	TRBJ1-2	TGTGCCAGCAGCTTACCCAGGAACACCTATGGCTACACCTTC	CASSLPRNTYGYTF
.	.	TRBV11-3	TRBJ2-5	TGTGCCAGCAGCCAGGGCGGTGGGACCGACGAGACCCAGTACTTC	CASSQGGGTDETQYF